The sequence of this T cell receptor beta chain was determined in a study of T-cell reconstitution after alpha-beta-depleted transplantation in children. CDR3 length equals 15 residues. Germline values: CDR1 SGHTA, CDR2 FQGNSA. J lost 2 bases, V lost 5 bases, and 4 bases had no gene match. Using unique molecular identifiers, the investigators prepared the TCRbeta library. One entry per CDR3 protein, called by TCRdb with MiXCR from the PCR reads. The sample consists of over 120,000 distinct CDR3 sequences, 8% to 10% of them appearing once. This clonotype turned up a few times. The clonotype was recovered from a female patient aged 2-9 years who had a stem cell transplant for congenital amegakaryocytic thrombocytopenia, so the T cells may come from the graft donor. The sequences come from PBMCs, mostly from graft donor cells, collected 180 days after TCRalphabeta/CD19-depleted stem cell transplant. The chain is built from TRBV7-2 and TRBJ2-7; 12 bases line up with TRBD2. The DNA of the CDR3 is TGTGCCAGCAGCAAGACTAGCGGGGGTCCCTACGAGCAGTACTTC. It encodes CASSKTSGGPYEQYF.